The 25 T cell receptor beta chains presented below share a single source sample, sequenced in a study of cytomegalovirus exposure and HLA in healthy donors. Libraries were prepared by immunoSEQ multiplex PCR; TCRdb keeps only in-frame clonotypes and omits some of them. The data hold under 65,000 clones, with 90% to 95% observed a single time. Sequenced sample: PBMCs. The receptors originated from a woman aged 18-35 years in good health and CMV-seropositive.

The rearrangement links TRBV4-2 to TRBJ1-5; D remains unclear. Deletions cut 0 bases from V and 4 bases from J, with 10 bases between. The CDR3 extends over 15 amino acids. CDR1 is LGHNA and CDR2 is YNFKEQ in the germline V gene. The CDR3 loop is CASSQEGGKNQPQHF. In nucleotides, the CDR3 is TGTGCCAGCAGCCAAGAGGGAGGAAAAAATCAGCCCCAGCATTTT.

The rearrangement links TRBV30 to TRBJ2-7; 8 positions match TRBD1. The CDR3 length is 14 residues. With V trimmed by 5 bases and J by 2 bases, 8 bases remained unmatched. Germline V gene data show CDR1 as GTSNPN and CDR2 as SVGIG (reference sequence). This CDR3 reads CAWGQGSGTYEQYF. CDR3 coding DNA: TGTGCCTGGGGACAGGGATCAGGCACCTACGAGCAGTACTTC. Filled out from reference TRBV30 and TRBJ2-7, the complete variable domain reads SQTIHQWPATLVQPVGSPLSLECTVEGTSNPNLYWYRQAAGRGLQLLFYSVGIGQISSEVPQNLSASRPQDRQFILSSKKLLLSDSGFYLCAWGQGSGTYEQYFGPGTRLTVT.

The chain is built from TRBV11-3 and TRBJ2-3, with 7 bases that match TRBD1. Losses at the gene ends were 4 bases for V and 2 bases for J; bases not matched to a gene: 3. This CDR3 region has 14 residues. Germline-derived CDR1 and CDR2 are SGHNT and YENEEA. The CDR3 loop is CASSWGQFTDTQYF. In DNA form, the CDR3 reads TGTGCCAGCAGCTGGGGACAGTTCACAGATACGCAGTATTTT.

The chain uses TRBV27 and TRBJ2-1; the D gene is possibly TRBD2 (5 bases). Germline assignment: CDR1 MNHEY and CDR2 SMNVEV (reference sequence). Deletions cut 5 bases from V and 5 bases from J, with 13 bases between. The CDR3 sequence is 14 residues long. The CDR3 DNA sequence: TGTGCCAGCAGTCTTGGACTGCTTAACAATGAGCAGTTCTTC. Translating gives CASSLGLLNNEQFF.

The gene calls are TRBV5-1 and TRBJ2-5; 8 bases line up with TRBD2. Germline V lookup: CDR1 SGHRS, CDR2 YFSETQ. V was pared by 4 bases and J by 4 bases, with 12 bases of the junction left unmatched. The CDR3 has 16 amino acids. The chain's CDR3 is CASSPGAGAGGETQYF. The CDR3 nucleotides read TGCGCCAGCAGCCCAGGTGCGGGCGCGGGAGGAGAGACCCAGTACTTC. The full variable domain, with the rest looked up from reference TRBV5-1 and TRBJ2-5, is KAGVTQTPRYLIKTRGQQVTLSCSPISGHRSVSWYQQTPGQGLQFLFEYFSETQRNKGNFPGRFSGRQFSNSRSEMNVSTLELGDSALYLCASSPGAGAGGETQYFGPGTRLLVL.

The chain has TRBV15 and TRBJ2-7; maybe TRBD1 (8 bases). CDR1 and CDR2 from the germline V gene are LNHNV and YYDKDF (reference sequence). This CDR3 has 17 amino acids. V lost 0 bases, J lost 1 base, and 16 bases lay in between. This chain's CDR3 is CATSRDRAGTGSYEQYF. As DNA, the CDR3 is TGTGCCACCAGCAGAGATCGAGCGGGGACAGGTTCCTACGAGCAGTACTTC.

The J gene is TRBJ2-7, the V gene TRBV7-9; the match to TRBD1 covers 7 bases. The CDR3 totals 14 residues. Germline lookup yields CDR1 SEHNR and CDR2 FQNEAQ (reference sequence). The V gene end was trimmed by 6 bases and the J gene end by 7 bases; junction bases not matched to a gene: 12. DNA for the CDR3: TGTGCCAGCAGTTTTACGGGACAGCCCTGGGAGCAGTACTTC. Translating it yields CASSFTGQPWEQYF.

J is TRBJ2-2 and V is TRBV28; D is perhaps TRBD2 (6 bases). Germline-derived CDR1 and CDR2 are MDHEN and SYDVKM. V shed 4 bases and J shed 5 bases, with 14 bases lying between them. This CDR3 has 15 residues. CDR3 amino acids: CASSSGVGRTGELFF. CDR3 DNA sequence: TGTGCCAGCAGTTCCGGGGTAGGGAGGACCGGGGAGCTGTTTTTT.

The chain uses TRBV18 and TRBJ2-7; D unresolved. Deletions cut 0 bases from V and 5 bases from J, with 5 bases between. The germline gives CDR1 KGHSH, CDR2 LQKENI. This CDR3 is built from 12 residues. The CDR3 reads CASSPPSNEQYF. The CDR3 bases are TGTGCCAGCTCACCACCTTCCAACGAGCAGTACTTC.

The chain uses TRBV19 and TRBJ2-1, with D tentatively TRBD1 (5 bases). The V gene's germline CDR1 is LNHDA and CDR2 SQIVND (reference sequence). V was cut by 1 base and J by 7 bases, with 11 bases left in between. The CDR3 runs 14 residues. The CDR3 reads CASSIGSKGNEQFF. DNA for the CDR3: TGTGCCAGTAGTATAGGGAGTAAGGGGAATGAGCAGTTCTTC.

This chain connects TRBV7-6 to TRBJ2-5, with 8 positions matching TRBD2. The V gene's germline CDR1 is SGHVS and CDR2 FNYEAQ. V was pared by 8 bases and J by 1 base, with 6 bases of the junction left unmatched. The CDR3 consists of 14 residues. The CDR3 nucleotides are TGTGCCAGCGGGACTAGTCGACCCCAAGAGACCCAGTACTTC. The encoded protein is CASGTSRPQETQYF.

The V call is TRBV25-1, the J call TRBJ2-1; 9 bases map to TRBD1. V lost 8 bases and J lost 7; bases outside the gene matches: 9. CDR1 MGHDK and CDR2 SYGVNS come from the germline V gene. This CDR3 region has 14 residues. CDR3 sequence: CASGWTGVSNEQFF. In nucleotides, the CDR3 is TGTGCCAGCGGGTGGACAGGGGTTAGTAATGAGCAGTTCTTC.

The V call is TRBV30, the J call TRBJ2-3; D gene unclear. V was pared by 3 bases and J by 5 bases, with 6 bases between. Germline lookup yields CDR1 GTSNPN and CDR2 SVGIG (reference sequence). The CDR3 contains 11 residues. This CDR3 is CAWSPGDTQYF. Here the CDR3 DNA reads TGTGCCTGGAGCCCCGGAGATACGCAGTATTTT.

The V and J genes are TRBV5-1 and TRBJ2-1, with 8 bases matching TRBD2. Per the germline V gene, CDR1 is SGHRS and CDR2 is YFSETQ. The V segment lost 3 bases and the J segment 2 bases; nucleotides outside the gene matches: 4. The CDR3 runs to 15 residues. The CDR3 is CASSSGTRPYNEQFF. The DNA for the CDR3 is TGCGCCAGCAGCTCCGGGACTAGGCCCTACAATGAGCAGTTCTTC. The full variable domain, its missing parts supplied by reference TRBV5-1 and TRBJ2-1, is KAGVTQTPRYLIKTRGQQVTLSCSPISGHRSVSWYQQTPGQGLQFLFEYFSETQRNKGNFPGRFSGRQFSNSRSEMNVSTLELGDSALYLCASSSGTRPYNEQFFGPGTRLTVL.

The V gene is TRBV5-6, the J gene TRBJ1-2; no clear D. CDR3 length: 13 amino acids. V was shortened by 2 bases and J by 4 bases, with 9 bases between the two germline ends. The germline V gene has CDR1 SGHDT and CDR2 YYEEEE. The CDR3 nucleotides read TGTGCCAGCAGCTTCGGAGGAACCTATGGCTACACCTTC. This sequence encodes CASSFGGTYGYTF.

For the CDR3, the DNA is TGTGCCAGCAAAACCATAAAAGAAACAGGTTTTGGCTACACCTTC. This codes for CASKTIKETGFGYTF. The chain recombines TRBV2 with TRBJ1-2; maybe TRBD1 (5 bases). The V and J ends lost 7 bases and 7 bases respectively, with 22 bases between them. Per germline, CDR1 SNHLY and CDR2 FYNNEI. The CDR3 is 15 amino acids.

This rearrangement joins TRBV27 to TRBJ2-7; D not certain. The germline gives CDR1 MNHEY, CDR2 SMNVEV (reference sequence). This CDR3 comprises 13 residues. Between the trimmed V and J ends, which lost 2 bases and 2 bases, there was a span of 7 bases. The CDR3 sequence: CASSLTGTYEQYF. CDR3 DNA sequence: TGTGCCAGCAGTTTAACCGGTACCTACGAGCAGTACTTC.

This clone was detected once. This rearrangement joins TRBV5-1 to TRBJ1-5; D gene uncertain. The germline V gene has CDR1 SGHRS and CDR2 YFSETQ. The germline V and J ends were trimmed by 0 bases and 4 bases, with 11 bases remaining between them. This CDR3 region has 15 residues. Here the CDR3 reads CASSLAADGNQPQHF. CDR3 nucleotide sequence: TGCGCCAGCAGCTTGGCGGCAGACGGGAATCAGCCCCAGCATTTT.

The J gene is TRBJ2-3, the V gene TRBV28; 12 nucleotides agree with TRBD2. CDR1 and CDR2 (germline): MDHEN, SYDVKM. This CDR3 is built from 15 residues. The J segment lost 5 bases and the V segment lost 3 bases, leaving 3 bases of the junction unmatched. The CDR3 nucleotides are TGTGCCAGCAGTTTCCCGACTAGCGGGAGAGATACGCAGTATTTT. This translates into CASSFPTSGRDTQYF.

The V and J genes are TRBV5-1 and TRBJ1-4; 7 nucleotides line up with TRBD1. The J segment lost 8 bases and the V segment lost 4 bases, leaving 11 bases of the junction unmatched. The CDR3 runs 15 residues. CDR1 and CDR2 (germline): SGHRS, YFSETQ. CDR3 DNA sequence: TGCGCCAGCAGCAACGGACAGGCGGGTAGGGAAAAACTGTTTTTT. Protein: CASSNGQAGREKLFF. The full variable domain, in which reference TRBV5-1 and TRBJ1-4 provide the parts outside the CDR3, is KAGVTQTPRYLIKTRGQQVTLSCSPISGHRSVSWYQQTPGQGLQFLFEYFSETQRNKGNFPGRFSGRQFSNSRSEMNVSTLELGDSALYLCASSNGQAGREKLFFGSGTQLSVL.

The rearrangement joins TRBV5-6 to TRBJ2-1; tentatively, D is TRBD2 (5 bases). CDR3 length: 16 amino acids. Trimming pared 0 bases from V and 8 bases from J, leaving 18 bases between. Germline CDR1 reads SGHDT; CDR2 reads YYEEEE. The DNA for the CDR3 is TGTGCCAGCAGCTTGGATCGCGGGCAAGCAATCTATGAGCAGTTCTTC. It codes for CASSLDRGQAIYEQFF.

The chain has TRBV28 and TRBJ2-1; 8 nucleotides match TRBD2. The germline gives CDR1 MDHEN, CDR2 SYDVKM. With 3 bases clipped from V and 0 bases from J, the junction kept 1 base outside the gene matches. The CDR3 is 15 residues long. In DNA form, the CDR3 reads TGTGCCAGCAGTTTCGGGGGGGCCTCCTACAATGAGCAGTTCTTC. Translation gives CASSFGGASYNEQFF. Complete variable domain (other parts from reference TRBV28 and TRBJ2-1): DVKVTQSSRYLVKRTGEKVFLECVQDMDHENMFWYRQDPGLGLRLIYFSYDVKMKEKGDIPEGYSVSREKKERFSLILESASTNQTSMYLCASSFGGASYNEQFFGPGTRLTVL.

V and J are TRBV25-1 and TRBJ2-2; 8 nucleotides align to TRBD1. This CDR3 spans 15 amino acids. Germline-derived CDR1 and CDR2 are MGHDK and SYGVNS. The V segment lost 3 bases and the J segment 5 bases; nucleotides outside the gene matches: 5. CDR3 in amino acids: CASSETGVETGELFF. The CDR3 coding sequence is TGTGCCAGCAGTGAGACAGGGGTAGAAACCGGGGAGCTGTTTTTT.

This chain links TRBV5-8 with TRBJ1-5; TRBD1 agrees at 11 bases. Germline values: CDR1 SGHTS, CDR2 YDEGEE. The CDR3 extends over 18 amino acids. Trimming at V came to 0 bases and at J to 4 bases, leaving 9 bases not matched to a gene. Written as DNA, the CDR3 is TGTGCCAGCAGCTTGGAACTAGGGACAGGGGGGTGGAATCAGCCCCAGCATTTT. Protein sequence: CASSLELGTGGWNQPQHF.

The J gene is TRBJ1-4, the V gene TRBV5-1; 7 bases fit TRBD1. J lost 5 bases, V lost 5 bases, and 12 bases had no gene match. Germline V CDR1 and CDR2: SGHRS, YFSETQ. The CDR3 runs 16 residues. CDR3 DNA sequence: TGCGCCAGCAGTTTTAATCCGGGACAGCCGAATGAAAAACTGTTTTTT. Protein: CASSFNPGQPNEKLFF.